The sequence of this TCR beta chain was determined in a study of T-cell memory formation after mild COVID-19. The V end was cut by 1 base, the J end by 4 bases, with 10 bases between. Germline V gene sequence: CDR1 SGHTA, CDR2 FQGTGA. This CDR3 spans 14 amino acids. The study, taken as a whole, reports: Whether day 37 second-wave clones are SARS-CoV-2-specific was not confirmed.

TCRdb called the 5' RACE reads again in MiXCR, with one record for every CDR3 protein. The table records a few hundred thousand distinct CDR3 sequences, around 15% of them present only once. This clonotype was found many times. The antigen is not known. The sequence came from a man aged 18 to 35 who had mild COVID-19 (a few samples of this study predate the infection). Cell type and time point are not known. The chain recombines TRBV7-3 with TRBJ1-1; weak D call: TRBD1 (5 bases). The sample was PBMCs or a T cell subset sorted from them (not recorded which). CDR3 residues: CASSLNRLGTEAFF. CDR3 sequence (DNA): TGTGCCAGCAGCTTAAACAGGTTAGGCACTGAAGCTTTCTTT.